This T cell receptor beta chain is from a study of cytomegalovirus exposure and HLA in healthy donors. Primers included in the PCR were 60 Vbeta and 13 Jbeta primers. Sequenced by immunoSEQ multiplex PCR; TCRdb stores in-frame clones only, minus some. The sample comprises about 190,000 clones, 70% to 75% of which are singletons, and approximately 2.8% rests with the top ten. This cohort consisted of healthy bone marrow donors. Study-wide results and caveats: Specificity of a few CMV-associated chains for CMV antigens was verified in vitro.

Trimming cost V 6 bases and J 8 bases, with 20 bases left between them. The CDR3 is made up of 15 amino acids. Germline-derived CDR1 and CDR2 are LNHDA and SQIVND (reference sequence). As concerns this clone: Antigen specificity is unknown.

The specimen was PBMCs. This TCR was recovered from a woman in her 30s in good health and CMV-seropositive. The chain combines TRBV19 with TRBJ2-4; tentative D call: TRBD1 (6 bases). The CDR3 loop is CASSQYRDWWDIQYF. DNA for the CDR3: TGTGCCAGTAGCCAATACAGGGATTGGTGGGACATTCAGTACTTC.